A single sample is the source of the 10 T cell receptor beta chains below, sequenced in a study of blood T cell repertoires in COVID-19 (dated by TCRdb to about 2020). The library was prepared using the immunoSEQ multiplex PCR assay. The clones in this table, taken by TCRdb from immuneACCESS, are in-frame only. Not every clone is retained; where verified, under half of the shortfall comes from an unresolved V gene, and the cause of the rest is unknown. The sample data list about 320,000 clones, and about 84% of these were observed just once. The ten largest clones take up approximately 1.5% of the sample. The sample was peripheral blood. Every receptor here comes from a woman aged 45-59 years with acute or convalescent COVID-19.

The chain is built from TRBV2 and TRBJ2-3; TRBD1 aligns across 7 bases. Trimming at V came to 5 bases and at J to 4 bases, leaving 9 bases not matched to a gene. CDR1 is SNHLY, CDR2 FYNNEI, per germline. This CDR3 has 15 amino acids. The CDR3 nucleotides read TGTGCCAGCAGTTTACAGGGGCAAGGGGCAGATACGCAGTATTTT. Translation: CASSLQGQGADTQYF.

The rearrangement links TRBV7-8 to TRBJ2-1, with D possibly TRBD1 on 6 matching bases. The CDR3 consists of 12 residues. Trimming shortened V by 5 bases and J by 8 bases, and 10 bases separated the two germline ends. CDR1 and CDR2 (germline): SGHVS, FQNEAQ. CDR3 region: CASSLQGYEQFF. The CDR3, as DNA: TGTGCCAGCAGCCTACAGGGTTATGAGCAGTTCTTC.

In its sample, this clone was seen a few times. The chain couples TRBV7-6 to TRBJ2-3, with TRBD2 matching over 7 bases. Germline lookup yields CDR1 SGHVS and CDR2 FNYEAQ. J lost 1 base, V lost 1 base, and 5 bases had no gene match. This CDR3 spans 16 amino acids. The CDR3 is CASSLGLLAGTDTQYF. CDR3 DNA sequence: TGTGCCAGCAGCTTAGGCCTCCTAGCGGGCACAGATACGCAGTATTTT.

This clone occurred a few times. The V gene is TRBV5-1, the J gene TRBJ1-2; 9 bases line up with TRBD1. Germline V gene data show CDR1 as SGHRS and CDR2 as YFSETQ. The CDR3 runs 17 residues. J gave up 2 bases and V 6 bases, and 14 bases lay outside the gene matches. The CDR3 loop reads CASTDLWTGETNYGYTF. The CDR3 region has the DNA TGCGCCAGCACCGATTTATGGACAGGGGAAACAAACTATGGCTACACCTTC.

This rearrangement joins TRBV9 to TRBJ2-1; 8 nucleotides align to TRBD1. With 0 bases clipped from V and 8 bases from J, the junction kept 10 bases outside the gene matches. Looked up from germline, CDR1 is SGDLS and CDR2 is YYNGEE. This CDR3 has 16 amino acids. The CDR3 sequence: CASSVGTGTYGDEQFF. The CDR3 DNA is TGTGCCAGCAGCGTAGGGACAGGGACGTATGGTGATGAGCAGTTCTTC.

This clone appeared once. The J gene is TRBJ1-2, the V gene TRBV28, with 8 bases fitting TRBD1. With V trimmed by 7 bases and J by 4 bases, 8 bases remained unmatched. This CDR3 contains 14 residues. The V gene's germline CDR1 is MDHEN and CDR2 SYDVKM. CDR3: CASTLPGGSYGYTF. Here the CDR3 DNA reads TGTGCCAGCACCTTGCCAGGGGGCAGCTATGGCTACACCTTC.

This rearrangement joins TRBV11-2 to TRBJ2-7; the match to TRBD2 covers 14 bases. J gave up 7 bases and V 5 bases, and 4 bases lay outside the gene matches. The CDR3 spans 14 residues. CDR1 and CDR2 (germline): SGHAT, FQNNGV. CDR3 region: CASSGTSGRGEQYF. The DNA for the CDR3 is TGTGCCAGCAGCGGGACTAGCGGGAGAGGGGAGCAGTACTTC.

The chain is built from TRBV24-1 and TRBJ2-7; D possibly corresponds to TRBD1 (6 bases). From germline, CDR1 is KGHDR and CDR2 SFDVKD. Trimming took 2 bases from V and 5 from J, leaving 6 bases between them. The CDR3 length is 12 residues. This CDR3 is CATSDWGHEQYF. CDR3 bases: TGTGCCACCAGTGATTGGGGGCACGAGCAGTACTTC.

The chain combines TRBV6-6 with TRBJ2-7, with TRBD1 matching over 9 bases. CDR1 and CDR2 from the germline V gene are MNHNY and SVGAGI (reference sequence). V shed 4 bases, J shed 2 bases, and the junction held 6 bases outside the gene matches. There are 15 residues in the CDR3. CDR3 in DNA: TGTGCCAGCAGTTTCTCGGGACAGGGAACCTACGAGCAGTACTTC. Protein product: CASSFSGQGTYEQYF.

V gene TRBV4-1 combines with J gene TRBJ2-2, with 14 bases fitting TRBD2. The CDR3 sequence is 18 residues long. Germline V lookup: CDR1 MGHRA, CDR2 YSYEKL. Trimming cost V 4 bases and J 3 bases; bases outside gene matches: 7. CDR3 DNA sequence: TGCGCCAGCAGCCCCCGGGGACTAGCGGGAGTTGACACCGGGGAGCTGTTTTTT. Its translation: CASSPRGLAGVDTGELFF.